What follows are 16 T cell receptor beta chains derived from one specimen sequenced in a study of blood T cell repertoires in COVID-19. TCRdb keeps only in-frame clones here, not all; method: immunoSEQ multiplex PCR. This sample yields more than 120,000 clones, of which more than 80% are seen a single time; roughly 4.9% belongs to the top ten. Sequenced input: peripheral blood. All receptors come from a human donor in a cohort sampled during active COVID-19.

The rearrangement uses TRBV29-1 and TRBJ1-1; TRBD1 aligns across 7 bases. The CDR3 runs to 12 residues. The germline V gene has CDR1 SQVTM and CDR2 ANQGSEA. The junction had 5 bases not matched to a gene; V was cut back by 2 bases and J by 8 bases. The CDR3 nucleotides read TGCAGCGTTGAACCAGGACAGGACGAAGCTTTCTTT. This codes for CSVEPGQDEAFF.

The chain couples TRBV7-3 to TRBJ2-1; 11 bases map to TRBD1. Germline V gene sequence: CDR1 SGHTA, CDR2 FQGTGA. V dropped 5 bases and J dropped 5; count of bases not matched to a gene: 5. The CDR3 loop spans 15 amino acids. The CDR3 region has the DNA TGTGCCAGCAGCGCCGGACAGGGGGCCCACAATGAGCAGTTCTTC. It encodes CASSAGQGAHNEQFF.

The CDR3 coding sequence is TGTGCCAGCAGCTTAGTGGGACAGGGGATCGAAAAACTGTTTTTT. This gives the protein CASSLVGQGIEKLFF. This sequence joins TRBV7-9 and TRBJ1-4, with 10 bases fitting TRBD1. Losses at the gene ends were 1 base for V and 8 bases for J; bases not matched to a gene: 4. The CDR3 spans 15 residues. The germline gives CDR1 SEHNR, CDR2 FQNEAQ (reference sequence). Full variable domain (outside the CDR3, taken from reference TRBV7-9 and TRBJ1-4): DTGVSQNPRHKITKRGQNVTFRCDPISEHNRLYWYRQTLGQGPEFLTYFQNEAQLEKSRLLSDRFSAERPKGSFSTLEIQRTEQGDSAMYLCASSLVGQGIEKLFFGSGTQLSVL.

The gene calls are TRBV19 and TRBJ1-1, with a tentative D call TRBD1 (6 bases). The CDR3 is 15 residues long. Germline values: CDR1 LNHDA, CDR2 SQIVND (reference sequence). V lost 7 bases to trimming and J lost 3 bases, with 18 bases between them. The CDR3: CASIDPSGEDTEAFF. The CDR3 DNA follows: TGTGCCAGTATCGACCCGTCAGGGGAAGACACTGAAGCTTTCTTT.

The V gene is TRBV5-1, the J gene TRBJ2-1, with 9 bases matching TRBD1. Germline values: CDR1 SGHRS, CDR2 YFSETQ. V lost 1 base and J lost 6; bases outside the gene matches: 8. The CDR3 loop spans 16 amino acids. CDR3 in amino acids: CASSLRDGTGINEQFF. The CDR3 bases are TGCGCCAGCAGCTTGCGTGACGGGACAGGGATCAATGAGCAGTTCTTC.

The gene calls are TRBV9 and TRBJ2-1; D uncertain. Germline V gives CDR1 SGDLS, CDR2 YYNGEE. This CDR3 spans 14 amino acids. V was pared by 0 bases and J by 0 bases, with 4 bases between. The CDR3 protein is CASSVASSYNEQFF. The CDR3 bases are TGTGCCAGCAGCGTAGCTAGCTCCTACAATGAGCAGTTCTTC.

CDR3 in DNA: TGTGCCAGCAGCCCGGGGGCAGATACGCAGTATTTT. This gives the protein CASSPGADTQYF. This chain joins TRBV7-6 and TRBJ2-3; a weak D match, TRBD2 (6 bases). There are 12 residues in the CDR3. Germline V CDR1 and CDR2: SGHVS, FNYEAQ. V was shortened by 5 bases and J by 4 bases, with 7 bases between the two germline ends.

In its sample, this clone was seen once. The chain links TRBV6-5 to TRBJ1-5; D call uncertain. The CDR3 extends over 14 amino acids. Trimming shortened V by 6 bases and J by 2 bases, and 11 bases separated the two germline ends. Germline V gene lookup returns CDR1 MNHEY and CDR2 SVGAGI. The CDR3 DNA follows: TGTGCCAGCAGCACCGGTGGTGGCAATCAGCCCCAGCATTTT. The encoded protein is CASSTGGGNQPQHF.

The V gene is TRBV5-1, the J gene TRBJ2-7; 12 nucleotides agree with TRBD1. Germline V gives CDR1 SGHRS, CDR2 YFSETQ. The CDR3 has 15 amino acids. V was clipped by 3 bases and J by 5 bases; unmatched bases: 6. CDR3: CASSSGQGAFHEQYF. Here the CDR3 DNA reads TGCGCCAGCAGCTCGGGACAGGGGGCATTTCACGAGCAGTACTTC.

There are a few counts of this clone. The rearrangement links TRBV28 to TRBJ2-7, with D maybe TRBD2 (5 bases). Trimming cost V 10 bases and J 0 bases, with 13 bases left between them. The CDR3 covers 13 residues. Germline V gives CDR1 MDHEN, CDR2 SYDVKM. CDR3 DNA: TGTGCCACCCAGCGGCCGTCCTCCTACGAGCAGTACTTC. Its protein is CATQRPSSYEQYF.

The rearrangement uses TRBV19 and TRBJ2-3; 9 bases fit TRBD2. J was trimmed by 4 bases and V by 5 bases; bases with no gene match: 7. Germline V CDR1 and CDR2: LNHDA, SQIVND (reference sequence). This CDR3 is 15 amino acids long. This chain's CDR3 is CASSPWAGGSDTQYF. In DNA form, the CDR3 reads TGTGCCAGTAGTCCATGGGCGGGAGGGTCAGATACGCAGTATTTT.

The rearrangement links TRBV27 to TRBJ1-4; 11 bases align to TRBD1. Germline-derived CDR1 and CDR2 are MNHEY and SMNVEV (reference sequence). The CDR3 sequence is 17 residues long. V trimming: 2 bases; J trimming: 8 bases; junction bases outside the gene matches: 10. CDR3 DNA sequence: TGTGCCAGCAGTTTAAAGAATTGGGACAGGGGGAGGGAAAAACTGTTTTTT. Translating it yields CASSLKNWDRGREKLFF.

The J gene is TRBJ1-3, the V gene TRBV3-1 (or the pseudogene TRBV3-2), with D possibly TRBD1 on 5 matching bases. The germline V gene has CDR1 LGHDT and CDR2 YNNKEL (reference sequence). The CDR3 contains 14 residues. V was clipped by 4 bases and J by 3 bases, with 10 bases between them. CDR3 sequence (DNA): TGTGCCAGCAGCCTTCGGGGGTTTGGAAACACCATATATTTT. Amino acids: CASSLRGFGNTIYF.

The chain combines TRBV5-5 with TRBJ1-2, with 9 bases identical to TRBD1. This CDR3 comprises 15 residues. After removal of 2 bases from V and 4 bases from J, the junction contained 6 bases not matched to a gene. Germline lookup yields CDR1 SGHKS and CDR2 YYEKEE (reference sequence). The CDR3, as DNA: TGTGCCAGCAGCTTAGGGACAGGGATTATCTATGGCTACACCTTC. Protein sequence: CASSLGTGIIYGYTF. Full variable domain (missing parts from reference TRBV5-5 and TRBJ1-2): DAGVTQSPTHLIKTRGQQVTLRCSPISGHKSVSWYQQVLGQGPQFIFQYYEKEERGRGNFPDRFSARQFPNYSSELNVNALLLGDSALYLCASSLGTGIIYGYTFGSGTRLTVV.

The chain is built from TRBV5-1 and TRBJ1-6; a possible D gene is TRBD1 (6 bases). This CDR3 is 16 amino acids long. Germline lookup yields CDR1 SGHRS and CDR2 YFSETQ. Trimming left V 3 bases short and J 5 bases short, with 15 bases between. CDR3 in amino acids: CASSYRESGNNSPLHF. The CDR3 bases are TGCGCCAGCAGCTACAGGGAGTCGGGGAATAATTCACCCCTCCACTTT. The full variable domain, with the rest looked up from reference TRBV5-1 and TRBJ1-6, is KAGVTQTPRYLIKTRGQQVTLSCSPISGHRSVSWYQQTPGQGLQFLFEYFSETQRNKGNFPGRFSGRQFSNSRSEMNVSTLELGDSALYLCASSYRESGNNSPLHFGNGTRLTVT.

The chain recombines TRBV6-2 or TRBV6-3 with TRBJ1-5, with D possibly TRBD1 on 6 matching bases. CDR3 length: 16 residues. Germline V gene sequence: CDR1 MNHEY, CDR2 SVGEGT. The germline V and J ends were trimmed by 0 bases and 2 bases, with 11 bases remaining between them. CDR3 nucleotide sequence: TGTGCCAGCAGTTACTCACAGGGTTATGGCAATCAGCCCCAGCATTTT. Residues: CASSYSQGYGNQPQHF.